This paragraph reports one T cell receptor beta chain. Antigen specificity is unknown. Some clones are missing from TCRdb's copy, which holds only in-frame ones; the method was immunoSEQ multiplex PCR. The profile shows about 81,000 clones, 70% to 90% of them singletons. These data originate in a study of a mutant IDH1 vaccine in newly diagnosed glioma. Study overall: Beginning 4-6 weeks after radiotherapy alone, or with temozolomide cycles, vaccination took place. Earlier therapy was either radiotherapy, temozolomide, or both, and most got both. Study-level results: There were vaccine-induced immune responses in approximately 95% of the patients. Apparently, pseudoprogression bore no relation to changes among the top peripheral T cell clonotypes.

This sample's time point: week 23, last vaccination. Vaccination used 300 ug of mutant IDH1 20-mer peptide per dose, with topical imiquimod. V dropped 2 bases and J dropped 7 bases, with 11 bases sitting between them. Per germline, CDR1 MNHNY and CDR2 SVGAGI (reference sequence). The CDR3 has 13 amino acids. The chain recombines TRBV6-6 with TRBJ1-2; D remains unclear. Material: PBMCs, obtained from a glioma patient whose treatment included an IDH1 peptide vaccine. The TCR originated in a young man with glioma. Some clones in this sample may be carry-over from other donors' samples. The CDR3 coding sequence is TGTGCCAGCAGTTACGAGGTGAAAGGTGGCTACACCTTC. It translates to CASSYEVKGGYTF.